One sample yielded the 18 T cell receptor beta chains listed below, sequenced in a study of spatial heterogeneity in lung cancer. The sample's time point: sample taken at primary tumor resection. Via MiXCR, TCRdb re-called the 5' RACE reads, giving one row per CDR3 protein. The table lists about 80,000 distinct CDR3 sequences, roughly 8% of them singletons. This specimen consisted of PBMCs, obtained at surgery. These TCRs come from a male donor with early-stage non-small cell lung cancer.

The V call is TRBV10-3, the J call TRBJ1-1, with D perhaps TRBD1 (5 bases). The CDR3 has 11 residues. Germline CDR1 ENHRY, CDR2 SYGVKD. With 7 bases removed from V and 8 bases from J, the gap between germline ends came to 11 bases. DNA of the CDR3: TGTGCCATCAAAAATCAGGGAGAAGCTTTCTTT. Its protein product is CAIKNQGEAFF.

There are many counts of this clonotype. The genes are TRBV27 and TRBJ1-5; D call uncertain. The CDR3 is made up of 14 amino acids. CDR1 MNHEY and CDR2 SMNVEV come from the germline V gene (reference sequence). Trimming cost V 2 bases and J 1 base, with 6 bases left between them. CDR3 protein: CASSLGRSNQPQHF. The CDR3 bases are TGTGCCAGCAGTTTAGGAAGGAGCAATCAGCCCCAGCATTTT.

This clonotype occurred a few times. The rearrangement uses TRBV3-1 and TRBJ2-1; perhaps D is TRBD1 or TRBD2 (5 bases each). V was trimmed by 3 bases and J by 6 bases, leaving 12 bases between them. The CDR3 has 14 amino acids. Looked up from germline, CDR1 is LGHDT and CDR2 is YNNKEL (reference sequence). The CDR3 DNA reads as TGTGCCAGCAGCCATGGGACCGAGATCAATGAGCAGTTCTTC. Protein: CASSHGTEINEQFF.

This clonotype showed up many times. V and J are TRBV6-6 and TRBJ1-1; D unclear. V dropped 4 bases and J dropped 6 bases, with 9 bases sitting between them. The CDR3 runs to 12 residues. Germline V gene lookup returns CDR1 MNHNY and CDR2 SVGAGI (reference sequence). CDR3 nucleotides: TGTGCCAGCAGTTTGGAAAATTCTGAAGCTTTCTTT. This gives the protein CASSLENSEAFF.

This clonotype was observed a handful of times. V usage is TRBV20-1 and J usage is TRBJ1-1, with D unclear. Germline loops: CDR1 DFQATT, CDR2 SNEGSKA (reference sequence). The CDR3 is 14 amino acids. V lost 3 bases, J lost 2 bases, and 13 bases lay in between. The CDR3 DNA is TGCAGTGCTAGGGAAGGTGCCTTAAACACTGAAGCTTTCTTT. This translates into CSAREGALNTEAFF.

There are many counts of this clonotype. CDR3 coding DNA: TGTGCCAGCAGTGACCCGGGGAGGGTACAGCCCCAGCATTTT. Translated, it gives CASSDPGRVQPQHF. This rearrangement joins TRBV6-1 to TRBJ1-5; no clear D. CDR1 and CDR2 (germline): MNHNS, SASEGT. With 3 bases removed from V and 7 bases from J, the gap between germline ends came to 13 bases. The CDR3 length is 14 residues.

Remarks on this clonotype: This may arise from a read error, as a much more abundant clone is one base away. The rearrangement joins TRBV5-1 to TRBJ2-3; D remains ambiguous. The germline V gene has CDR1 SGHRS and CDR2 YFSETQ. V lost 2 bases to trimming and J lost 1 base, with 8 bases between them. The CDR3 totals 14 residues. The CDR3 coding sequence is TGCGCCAGCAGCTTTGGGCTGGGCACAGATACGCAGTATTTT. This codes for CASSFGLGTDTQYF.

In DNA, the CDR3 is TGTGCCAGCACCGAAGGGCGTCGGAGCTATGGCTACACCTTC. Translation: CASTEGRRSYGYTF. The V call is TRBV6-5, the J call TRBJ1-2; D remains ambiguous. Germline CDR1 MNHEY, CDR2 SVGAGI. With 7 bases removed from V and 4 bases from J, the gap between germline ends came to 16 bases. The CDR3 consists of 14 residues.

This clonotype was detected ten times or more. The chain uses TRBV7-9 and TRBJ2-3; the D gene is possibly TRBD2 (5 bases). Germline CDR1 is SEHNR and CDR2 is FQNEAQ (reference sequence). Trimming removed 5 bases from V and 10 bases from J, with 13 bases in between. This CDR3 contains 12 residues. In nucleotides, the CDR3 is TGTGCCAGCAGCCCTACCGGGGTCCCGCAGTATTTT. This encodes CASSPTGVPQYF.

The CDR3 region has the DNA TGTGCCAGCAGTCCACCCGCCGAACAGGGGAATAATGAAAAACTGTTTTTT. Protein sequence: CASSPPAEQGNNEKLFF. The J gene is TRBJ1-4, the V gene TRBV28, with 7 nucleotides matching TRBD1. Trimming removed 5 bases from V and 4 bases from J; junction bases left unmatched: 13. This CDR3 is built from 17 residues. The germline V gene encodes CDR1 MDHEN and CDR2 SYDVKM.

This clonotype was recorded many times. This rearrangement joins TRBV10-3 to TRBJ1-1; the match to TRBD1 covers 7 bases. The CDR3 is made up of 15 amino acids. From germline, CDR1 is ENHRY and CDR2 SYGVKD. Losses at the gene ends were 5 bases for V and 1 base for J; bases not matched to a gene: 7. This CDR3 reads CAISPQGGGNTEAFF. CDR3 DNA: TGTGCCATCAGTCCTCAAGGGGGCGGGAACACTGAAGCTTTCTTT.

This clonotype occurred a few times. CDR3 coding DNA: TGTGCCAGCACCTGGACAGGGGGGGCCGAGCAGTACTTC. Its protein product is CASTWTGGAEQYF. This rearrangement joins TRBV7-9 to TRBJ2-7; 10 positions agree with TRBD1. CDR1 SEHNR and CDR2 FQNEAQ come from the germline V gene (reference sequence). The CDR3 spans 13 residues. The V and J ends lost 7 bases and 6 bases, in that order; junction bases with no gene match: 6. Variable domain in full (rest from reference TRBV7-9 and TRBJ2-7): DTGVSQNPRHKITKRGQNVTFRCDPISEHNRLYWYRQTLGQGPEFLTYFQNEAQLEKSRLLSDRFSAERPKGSFSTLEIQRTEQGDSAMYLCASTWTGGAEQYFGPGTRLTVT.

This clonotype has a handful of counts. The V gene is TRBV7-9, the J gene TRBJ2-7, with D tentatively TRBD1 or TRBD2 (5 bases each). Germline values: CDR1 SEHNR, CDR2 FQNEAQ (reference sequence). Trimming cost V 5 bases and J 3 bases, with 20 bases left between them. This CDR3 comprises 16 residues. CDR3 sequence (DNA): TGTGCCAGCAGCCCTGGGACCCCCTTAGGGCTCTACGAGCAGTACTTC. This translates into CASSPGTPLGLYEQYF. Based on the CDR3 plus reference TRBV7-9 and TRBJ2-7, the full variable domain is DTGVSQNPRHKITKRGQNVTFRCDPISEHNRLYWYRQTLGQGPEFLTYFQNEAQLEKSRLLSDRFSAERPKGSFSTLEIQRTEQGDSAMYLCASSPGTPLGLYEQYFGPGTRLTVT.

This clonotype was counted ten times or more. The CDR3 loop reads CSARGLAGHEQFF. For the CDR3, the DNA is TGCAGCGCCCGAGGTCTAGCGGGACATGAGCAGTTCTTC. The chain combines TRBV29-1 with TRBJ2-1, with 9 nucleotides matching TRBD2. This CDR3 spans 13 amino acids. The ends lost 7 bases at V and 8 bases at J; junction bases unmatched: 9. CDR1 is SQVTM and CDR2 is ANQGSEA in the germline V gene.

V and J are TRBV5-1 and TRBJ2-5, with D unresolved. This CDR3 is built from 12 residues. Trimming stripped 1 base from V and 2 bases from J, with 3 bases between. Germline CDR1 is SGHRS and CDR2 is YFSETQ. CDR3 in DNA: TGCGCCAGCAGCTTGCCACAAGAGACCCAGTACTTC. Encoded protein: CASSLPQETQYF.

The chain is built from TRBV27 and TRBJ2-7; D is ambiguous. The V end was cut by 5 bases, the J end by 5 bases, with 16 bases between. This CDR3 comprises 14 residues. In germline, CDR1 is MNHEY, CDR2 SMNVEV (reference sequence). CDR3 DNA sequence: TGTGCCAGCAGTCTAAGTGACAATCTCCACGAGCAGTACTTC. Amino acid sequence: CASSLSDNLHEQYF.

This chain joins TRBV3-1 and TRBJ1-2; no firm D call. The CDR3 is 13 residues long. The V end was cut by 0 bases, the J end by 5 bases, with 7 bases between. CDR1 and CDR2 (germline): LGHDT, YNNKEL (reference sequence). Here the CDR3 reads CASSQEGLYGYTF. As DNA, the CDR3 is TGTGCCAGCAGCCAAGAAGGATTGTATGGCTACACCTTC. The variable domain in full, completed from reference TRBV3-1 and TRBJ1-2, reads DTAVSQTPKYLVTQMGNDKSIKCEQNLGHDTMYWYKQDSKKFLKIMFSYNNKELIINETVPNRFSPKSPDKAHLNLHINSLELGDSAVYFCASSQEGLYGYTFGSGTRLTVV.

This chain links TRBV29-1 with TRBJ2-1; TRBD1 matches at 7 bases. The CDR3 spans 12 residues. In germline, CDR1 is SQVTM, CDR2 ANQGSEA. Trimming at V came to 7 bases and at J to 2 bases, leaving 2 bases not matched to a gene. The DNA for the CDR3 is TGCAGCGCGACAGGGACCTACAATGAGCAGTTCTTC. Its protein is CSATGTYNEQFF.